Sequencing of this T cell receptor (beta chain) was carried out in a study of blood T cell repertoires in COVID-19 (TCRdb year 2020). Regarding the research as a whole: Collaborator samples came from the United States, Italy and Spain and covered acute and convalescent phases of COVID-19. The prospective study material was composed of cDNA or gDNA derived from T cells, B-cell-depleted T cells, or PBMCs. Deeply sampled blood TCRbeta repertoires from subjects exposed to, actively infected with, or recovered from COVID-19 were included in the dataset. The repertoires were released in a freely available public database meant as a resource for research on the immune response to SARS-CoV-2. Samples came from the ongoing ImmuneRACE study (first 160 participants) plus 1,254 subjects from 6 global collaborators. Nearly every sample came with metadata listing a de-identified subject ID, COVID-19 status, age in years and sex. Where HLA class I and class II types were available, the types were taken from metadata supplied by the sample provider, not from assay-based typing. Study-wide findings and limitations: How much clinical and demographic metadata was included differed by source and by participant, and the metadata was provided uncurated.

For this clone: Its antigen has not been determined. No base quality information exists; no much larger clone differs at one position.

Collaborating institutions collected whole blood in K2EDTA tubes following their own protocols. Collaborator samples were shipped for TCRbeta analysis as frozen whole blood, isolated PBMCs, or DNA extracted from either sample type. The CDR3 measures 12 amino acids from cysteine to phenylalanine. Here the CDR3 DNA is all that survives: 36 bases in frame from base 1. V and J lose 6 bases and 0 bases, and a span of 9 bases separates them. Looking up the germline V gene yields CDR1 SQVTM and CDR2 ANQGSEA. TCRbeta CDR3 regions were amplified from genomic DNA using the immunoSEQ Assay, a bias-controlled multiplex PCR. The source study handled its data this way. The number of nucleated cells in each sample was estimated from the amplification of reference gene primers within the assay. Sequence reads were collapsed and filtered to measure the absolute abundance of every unique TCRbeta CDR3 rearrangement. For each sample, productive Simpson clonality was calculated by taking the square root of Simpson's diversity index across productive rearrangements. The immuneACCESS repertoire file appears here via TCRdb, limited to in-frame rearrangements. These files lack a portion of the clones; in checked studies, under half of the deficit traces to unresolved V genes, and the cause of the others is not known. From that table come the V and J calls and clone size; the DNA was used to work out D and trimming. The sample yields 70,000 or so clones; about nine tenths were counted once. The ten top clones hold roughly 5% of the sample.

The sequenced sample consisted of peripheral blood. This sequence originates from a woman between 18 and 29 years old with acute or convalescent COVID-19. The sequence is built from TRBV29-1 and TRBJ2-7; the best D guess is TRBD1, with 6 bases matching. The CDR3 region reads CSVRTASYEQYF. The DNA is TGCAGCGTACGGACAGCCTCCTACGAGCAGTACTTC.